In this sample, the clone carrying this TCR beta chain turned up a few times. Its antigen is not identified. The CDR3 runs to 15 residues. The germline V gene encodes CDR1 MNHEY and CDR2 SMNVEV (reference sequence). V dropped 3 bases and J dropped 0; count of bases not matched to a gene: 5. This specimen belongs to a study of post-analysis software for immune sequencing data. Study-wide results and limits: TRBV segments more frequent in patients than in controls numbered a few and included TRBV5-6, TRBV5-1 and TRBV20-1.

Libraries were made from TCR beta cDNA, and they carried unique molecular identifiers. TCRdb used MiXCR to reprocess the PCR reads, holding one entry per CDR3 protein. The sample yields 700,000 to 800,000 distinct CDR3 sequences, 30% seen once. The TCR comes from a girl under 18 with multiple sclerosis. Source material: blood. V is TRBV27 and J is TRBJ2-7; 7 bases agree with TRBD1. CDR3 sequence: CASSLRQGSSYEQYF. The DNA of the CDR3 is TGTGCCAGCAGTTTGCGACAGGGAAGCTCCTACGAGCAGTACTTC.